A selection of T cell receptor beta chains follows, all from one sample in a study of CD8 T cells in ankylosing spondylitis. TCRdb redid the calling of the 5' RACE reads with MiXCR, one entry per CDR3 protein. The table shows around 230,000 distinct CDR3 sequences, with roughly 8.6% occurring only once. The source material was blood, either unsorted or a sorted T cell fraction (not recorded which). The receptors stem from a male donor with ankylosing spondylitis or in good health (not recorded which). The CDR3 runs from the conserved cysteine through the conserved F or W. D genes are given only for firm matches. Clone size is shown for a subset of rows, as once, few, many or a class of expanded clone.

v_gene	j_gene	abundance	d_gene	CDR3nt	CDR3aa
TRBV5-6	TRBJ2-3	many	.	TGTGCCAGCAGCTTTAATGAACACTTGCTTCGGGATACGCAGTATTTT	CASSFNEHLLRDTQYF
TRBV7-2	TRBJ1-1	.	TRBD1	TGTGCCAGCAGCAGGTACAGGGGGACTGAAGCTTTCTTT	CASSRYRGTEAFF
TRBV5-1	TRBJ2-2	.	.	TGCGCCAGCAGCTTGGAGGGTAGCTCCGGGGAGCTGTTTTTT	CASSLEGSSGELFF
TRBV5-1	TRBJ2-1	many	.	TGCGCCAGCAGCTTGTTGGGCCAGGTGGGGATTGAGCAGTTCTTC	CASSLLGQVGIEQFF
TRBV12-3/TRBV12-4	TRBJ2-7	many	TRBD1	TGTGCCAGCAGTTTAGGGACAGGGGACGAGCAGTACTTC	CASSLGTGDEQYF
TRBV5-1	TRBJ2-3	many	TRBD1	TGCGCCAGCAGCCACAGGGGTGGAGATACGCAGTATTTT	CASSHRGGDTQYF
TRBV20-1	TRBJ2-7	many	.	TGCAGTGCTTCCCCCTTTGCCGGAGAGCAGTACTTC	CSASPFAGEQYF
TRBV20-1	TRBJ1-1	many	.	TGCAGTGCTAGAGACTGGAAGGGGCAGAACACTGAAGCTTTCTTT	CSARDWKGQNTEAFF
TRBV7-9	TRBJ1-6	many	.	TGTGCCACCCAATCAGGATCTAATTCACCCCTCCACTTT	CATQSGSNSPLHF
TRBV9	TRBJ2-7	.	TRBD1	TGTGCCAGCAGCGGGGACAGCGCCGAGTACGAGCAGTACTTC	CASSGDSAEYEQYF
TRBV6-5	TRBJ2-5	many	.	TGTGCCAGCAGTTACTTACGCGGGGGCCTAGAAGAGACCCAGTACTTC	CASSYLRGGLEETQYF
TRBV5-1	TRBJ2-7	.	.	TGCGCCAGCAGCCCAGGGACGCTGGGTCCCGAGCAGTACTTC	CASSPGTLGPEQYF
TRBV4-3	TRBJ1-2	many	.	TGCGCCAGCAGCCAAGAGGGCCCAGGAACTGTTGACTATGGCTACACCTTC	CASSQEGPGTVDYGYTF
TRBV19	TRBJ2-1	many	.	TGTGCCAGTATAGACGGGAGAGGAAATGAGCAGTTCTTC	CASIDGRGNEQFF
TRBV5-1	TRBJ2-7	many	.	TGCGCCAGCAGCTTGGCCCAGGGTTTCGGCGAGCAGTACTTC	CASSLAQGFGEQYF
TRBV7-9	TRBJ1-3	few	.	TGTGCCAGCAGCTCGGCAGGGTGGGCAAAAGGAAACACCATATATTTT	CASSSAGWAKGNTIYF
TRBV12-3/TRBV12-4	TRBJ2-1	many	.	TGTGCCAGCGTTGGGCAACTAGACTACAATGAGCAGTTCTTC	CASVGQLDYNEQFF
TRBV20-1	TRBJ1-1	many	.	TGCAGTGCTACGCCCGGGGGGATGGACACTGAAGCTTTCTTT	CSATPGGMDTEAFF
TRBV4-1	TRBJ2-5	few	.	TGCGCCAGCAGCCAACAGGGGAGGGAGACCCAGTACTTC	CASSQQGRETQYF
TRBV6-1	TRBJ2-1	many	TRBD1	TGTGCCAGCCGGACAGGGGGATACAATGAGCAGTTCTTC	CASRTGGYNEQFF
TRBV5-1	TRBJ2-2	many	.	TGCGCCAGCAGCTTCCGGGGGATCGACACCGGGGAGCTGTTTTTT	CASSFRGIDTGELFF
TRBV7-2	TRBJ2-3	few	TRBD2	TGTGCCAGCAGCTTAGCAGGGACTAGCGGGCTGCGAGATACGCAGTATTTT	CASSLAGTSGLRDTQYF
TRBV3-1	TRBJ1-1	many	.	TGTGCCAGCAGTACAGGATACGAAGCTTTCTTT	CASSTGYEAFF
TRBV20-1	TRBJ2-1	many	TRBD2	TGCAGTGCTAGACCGGGACTAGCTATCAATGAGCAGTTCTTC	CSARPGLAINEQFF
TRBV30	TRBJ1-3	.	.	TGTGCCTGGAGTGGACAGGTGTCTGGAAACACCATATATTTT	CAWSGQVSGNTIYF
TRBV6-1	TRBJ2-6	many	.	TGTGCCAGCAGAGATGCCTCTGGGGCCAACGTCCTGACTTTC	CASRDASGANVLTF
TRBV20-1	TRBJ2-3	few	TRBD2	TGCAGTGCTAGCCGCACCCTAGCGGGAGGGGCGCAGTATTTT	CSASRTLAGGAQYF
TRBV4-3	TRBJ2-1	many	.	TGCGCCAGCAGCCAAGCCCCTTACAATGAGCAGTTCTTC	CASSQAPYNEQFF
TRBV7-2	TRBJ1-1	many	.	TGTGCCAGCAGCTCATTCATACGGGGTACTGAAGCTTTCTTT	CASSSFIRGTEAFF
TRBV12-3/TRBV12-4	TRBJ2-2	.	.	TGTGCCAGCAGTTTCCTCGTGACGAACACCGGGGAGCTGTTTTTT	CASSFLVTNTGELFF
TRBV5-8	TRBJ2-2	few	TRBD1	TGTGCCAGCAGCACCGGACAGGCACCGAACACCGGGGAGCTGTTTTTT	CASSTGQAPNTGELFF
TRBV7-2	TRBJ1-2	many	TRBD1	TGTGCCAGCAGCTTTTGGGACAGAGATAACTATGGCTACACCTTC	CASSFWDRDNYGYTF
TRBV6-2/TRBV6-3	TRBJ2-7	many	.	TGTGCCAGCAGTTACGGAACTAGACGTTCCTACGAGCAGTACTTC	CASSYGTRRSYEQYF
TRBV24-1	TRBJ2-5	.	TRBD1	TGTGCCACCAGTGATTCTTCCGGGACAGGGGAAGAGACCCAGTACTTC	CATSDSSGTGEETQYF
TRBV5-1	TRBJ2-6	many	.	TGCGCCAGTCAGGAGAACCTCGACCTTATTGGGGCCAACGTCCTGACTTTC	CASQENLDLIGANVLTF
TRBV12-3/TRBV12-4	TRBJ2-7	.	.	TGTGCCAGCAGTTTTGGGGCAGGGAAGTACGAGCAGTACTTC	CASSFGAGKYEQYF
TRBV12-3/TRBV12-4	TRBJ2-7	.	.	TGTGCCAGCAGTTTACGGCAGCTCCGCGGCGAGCAGTACTTC	CASSLRQLRGEQYF
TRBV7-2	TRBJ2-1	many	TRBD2	TGTGCCAGCAGCCCTCCAGGACTAGCGCTGGGTAATGAGCAGTTCTTC	CASSPPGLALGNEQFF
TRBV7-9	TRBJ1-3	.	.	TGTGCCAGCAGCTTACAGGCGGGGACCTCTGGAAACACCATATATTTT	CASSLQAGTSGNTIYF
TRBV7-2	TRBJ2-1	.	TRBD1	TGTGCCAGCAGCCGAGACAGGGTTAATGAGCAGTTCTTC	CASSRDRVNEQFF
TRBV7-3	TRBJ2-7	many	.	TGTGCCAGCAGCTCCAGCGGCTCCTACGAGCAGTACTTC	CASSSSGSYEQYF
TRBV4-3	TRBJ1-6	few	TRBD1	TGCGCCAGCAGCCAGGGGGGGGGACAGACTAATTCACCCCTCCACTTT	CASSQGGGQTNSPLHF
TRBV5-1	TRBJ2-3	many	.	TGCGCCAGCAGCTTGGGTGACTCCACAGATACGCAGTATTTT	CASSLGDSTDTQYF
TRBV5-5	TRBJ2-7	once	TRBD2	TGTGCCAGCAGCTGGGGACTAGCGGGAGGCAGCTACGAGCAGTACTTC	CASSWGLAGGSYEQYF
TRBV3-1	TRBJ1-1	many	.	TGTGCCAGCAGCCAAGGGGGGCGATATGCTTTCTTT	CASSQGGRYAFF
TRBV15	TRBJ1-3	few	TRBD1	TGTGCCACCAGCTATGAGGCAGGGGGCTTTGGAAACACCATATATTTT	CATSYEAGGFGNTIYF
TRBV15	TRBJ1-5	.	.	TGTGCCACCCGGACGGCAAATCAGCCCCAGCATTTT	CATRTANQPQHF
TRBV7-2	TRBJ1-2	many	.	TGTGCCAGCAGCTTAGGCGGCCCAAACTATGGCTACACCTTC	CASSLGGPNYGYTF
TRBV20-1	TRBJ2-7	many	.	TGCAGTGCTAGTCTACTCCGCTACGAGCAGTACTTC	CSASLLRYEQYF
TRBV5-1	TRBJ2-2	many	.	TGCGCCAGCAGCGGTAGCTTGCTTGGCGGGGAGCTGTTTTTT	CASSGSLLGGELFF
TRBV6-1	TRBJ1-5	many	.	TGTGCCAGCAGTGAACTGAGCAATCAGCCCCAGCATTTT	CASSELSNQPQHF
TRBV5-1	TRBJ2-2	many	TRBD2	TGCGCCAGCAGCTTGGAGCCGGCCCTACTAGCGGGACCTAACACCGGGGAGCTGTTTTTT	CASSLEPALLAGPNTGELFF
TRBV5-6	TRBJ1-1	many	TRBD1	TGTGCCAGCAGCCCGCGGACAGGGCTTATTGGGGACACTGAAGCTTTCTTT	CASSPRTGLIGDTEAFF
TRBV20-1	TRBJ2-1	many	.	TGCAGTGCCCCTCTTTCGGTCCAACGGGGCGAGCAGTTCTTC	CSAPLSVQRGEQFF
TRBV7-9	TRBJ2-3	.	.	TGTGCCAGCAGCGGGTCGGCAGATACGCAGTATTTT	CASSGSADTQYF
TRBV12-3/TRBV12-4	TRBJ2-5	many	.	TGTGCCAGCAGTAGAGGGCCCTTACAAGAGACCCAGTACTTC	CASSRGPLQETQYF
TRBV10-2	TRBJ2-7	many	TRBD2	TGCGCCAGCACGGGGGGTACGGGTTCAGAGCAGTACTTC	CASTGGTGSEQYF
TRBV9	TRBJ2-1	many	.	TGTGCCAGCAGCCCCTCTGGGGGGCGCGCAAGTGAGCAGTTCTTC	CASSPSGGRASEQFF
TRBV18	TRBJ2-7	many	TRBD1	TGTGCCAGCTCACCCTCCAGCAGGGGGAATTACGAGCAGTACTTC	CASSPSSRGNYEQYF
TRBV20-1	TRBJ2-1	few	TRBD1	TGCAGTGCTTCACCGGGACAGGGTCTTTACAATGAGCAGTTCTTC	CSASPGQGLYNEQFF